The 26 T cell receptor beta chains presented below share a single source sample, sequenced in a study of blood T cell repertoires in COVID-19. Libraries were prepared by immunoSEQ multiplex PCR; TCRdb keeps only in-frame clonotypes and omits some of them. The sample holds 30,000 to 35,000 clones, about 80% seen once. The sequencing sample was made of peripheral blood. Source of these receptors: a man aged 45-65 years with acute or convalescent COVID-19.

The chain employs TRBV7-4 and TRBJ2-2, with 11 positions matching TRBD2. Germline assignment: CDR1 SGHVT and CDR2 SQSDAQ. V shed 4 bases and J 2 bases; nucleotides not matched to a gene: 3. The CDR3 length is 16 residues. The CDR3 nucleotides read TGTGCCAGCAGCTCGGGACTAGCGGATAACACCGGGGAGCTGTTTTTT. Encoded protein: CASSSGLADNTGELFF. Full variable domain (missing parts from reference TRBV7-4 and TRBJ2-2): GAGVSQSPRYKVAKRGRDVALRCDSISGHVTLYWYRQTLGQGSEVLTYSQSDAQRDKSGRPSGRFSAERPERSVSTLKIQRTEQGDSAVYLCASSSGLADNTGELFFGEGSRLTVL.

This chain uses TRBV19 with TRBJ2-3, with D maybe TRBD2 (5 bases). Germline lookup yields CDR1 LNHDA and CDR2 SQIVND (reference sequence). This CDR3 is built from 14 residues. Trimming left V 3 bases short and J 5 bases short, with 12 bases between. CDR3 protein: CASSIRGSGDTQYF. The CDR3, as DNA: TGTGCCAGTAGTATTAGAGGGAGTGGAGATACGCAGTATTTT.

CDR3 protein: CASGWASNSPLHF. CDR3 nucleotide sequence: TGTGCCAGCGGGTGGGCCTCTAATTCACCCCTCCACTTT. V gene TRBV7-3 combines with J gene TRBJ1-6; D call uncertain. Trimming stripped 8 bases from V and 6 bases from J, with 11 bases between. The CDR3 length is 13 residues. Germline CDR1 reads SGHTA; CDR2 reads FQGTGA.

The J gene is TRBJ1-2, the V gene TRBV2; 7 nucleotides match TRBD1. The CDR3 runs to 16 residues. The junction had 13 bases not matched to a gene; V was cut back by 7 bases and J by 2 bases. Germline V gene data show CDR1 as SNHLY and CDR2 as FYNNEI. CDR3 amino acids: CASTRGRTLRNYGYTF. CDR3 coding DNA: TGTGCCAGCACGAGGGGGCGGACACTTCGAAACTATGGCTACACCTTC. Based on the CDR3 plus reference TRBV2 and TRBJ1-2, the full variable domain is EPEVTQTPSHQVTQMGQEVILRCVPISNHLYFYWYRQILGQKVEFLVSFYNNEISEKSEIFDDQFSVERPDGSNFTLKIRSTKLEDSAMYFCASTRGRTLRNYGYTFGSGTRLTVV.

This sequence joins TRBV9 and TRBJ2-3; 10 bases agree with TRBD2. This CDR3 is 20 amino acids long. CDR1 is SGDLS, CDR2 YYNGEE, per germline. V lost 0 bases, J lost 0 bases, and 13 bases stayed unmatched. CDR3 region: CASSVGIWASGSSSTDTQYF. CDR3 nucleotides: TGTGCCAGCAGCGTAGGAATTTGGGCTAGCGGGAGCTCTAGCACAGATACGCAGTATTTT. The entire variable domain, with the rest obtained from reference TRBV9 and TRBJ2-3, is as follows: DSGVTQTPKHLITATGQRVTLRCSPRSGDLSVYWYQQSLDQGLQFLIQYYNGEERAKGNILERFSAQQFPDLHSELNLSSLELGDSALYFCASSVGIWASGSSSTDTQYFGPGTRLTVL.

CDR3 coding DNA: TGTGCCAGTAATGAGGGGGTCGGAAACACCATATATTTT. This sequence encodes CASNEGVGNTIYF. This chain joins TRBV19 and TRBJ1-3; D is perhaps TRBD1 (6 bases). Germline V gene lookup returns CDR1 LNHDA and CDR2 SQIVND (reference sequence). V gave up 7 bases and J gave up 4 bases, with 11 bases separating them. This CDR3 has 13 amino acids.

The V gene is TRBV24-1, the J gene TRBJ2-5; 9 bases fit TRBD1. V lost 7 bases to trimming and J lost 3 bases; unmatched junction nucleotides: 8. CDR1 KGHDR and CDR2 SFDVKD come from the germline V gene. The CDR3 length is 15 residues. For the CDR3, the DNA is TGTGCCACCAGACGCGGACAGGGGTTGGAAGAGACCCAGTACTTC. This gives the protein CATRRGQGLEETQYF.

The chain employs TRBV15 and TRBJ2-2, with D hard to call. The germline gives CDR1 LNHNV, CDR2 YYDKDF (reference sequence). Trimming stripped 0 bases from V and 8 bases from J, with 4 bases between. The CDR3 totals 12 residues. CDR3 residues: CATSRDSGELFF. CDR3 sequence (DNA): TGTGCCACCAGCAGAGATTCTGGGGAGCTGTTTTTT.

V and J are TRBV19 and TRBJ1-3; perhaps TRBD1 as D (6 bases). The ends were cut back, 6 bases at V and 3 bases at J, with 12 bases in the middle. This CDR3 spans 14 amino acids. Germline CDR1 and CDR2: LNHDA and SQIVND (reference sequence). DNA of the CDR3: TGTGCCAGTAGCCCGACAGGTGGTGGAAACACCATATATTTT. It yields the protein CASSPTGGGNTIYF.

Only a few counts were recorded for this clone. The rearrangement uses TRBV5-8 and TRBJ1-2, with D maybe TRBD1 (6 bases). Germline V lookup: CDR1 SGHTS, CDR2 YDEGEE. The CDR3 runs 15 residues. V lost 0 bases and J 6 bases, leaving 15 bases between the germline ends. The CDR3 sequence: CASSLAGGAANGYTF. The CDR3 nucleotides read TGTGCCAGCAGCTTGGCGGGGGGGGCAGCAAATGGCTACACCTTC. Drawing the rest from reference TRBV5-8 and TRBJ1-2, the complete variable domain is EAGVTQSPTHLIKTRGQQATLRCSPISGHTSVYWYQQALGLGLQFLLWYDEGEERNRGNFPPRFSGRQFPNYSSELNVNALELEDSALYLCASSLAGGAANGYTFGSGTRLTVV.

The gene calls are TRBV18 and TRBJ1-2, with D possibly matching TRBD1 (5 bases). This CDR3 has 13 amino acids. The germline CDR1 and CDR2 sequences are KGHSH and LQKENI. V lost 3 bases to trimming and J lost 8 bases, with 13 bases between them. The CDR3 nucleotides are TGTGCCAGCTCACCGGGGCAGGGTCGGGGCTACACCTTC. Translated, it gives CASSPGQGRGYTF. Together with reference TRBV18 and TRBJ1-2, the CDR3 gives the full variable domain: NAGVMQNPRHLVRRRGQEARLRCSPMKGHSHVYWYRQLPEEGLKFMVYLQKENIIDESGMPKERFSAEFPKEGPSILRIQQVVRGDSAAYFCASSPGQGRGYTFGSGTRLTVV.

The CDR3 sequence is CASSYARTGRDTQYF. CDR3 coding DNA: TGCGCCAGCAGCTACGCACGGACAGGCCGCGATACGCAGTATTTT. The chain links TRBV5-1 to TRBJ2-3, with 7 bases that match TRBD1. CDR1 and CDR2 (germline): SGHRS, YFSETQ. The CDR3 contains 15 residues. V lost 3 bases and J lost 6; bases outside the gene matches: 10.

J is TRBJ2-1 and V is TRBV9, with TRBD1 identical over 10 bases. The CDR3 totals 16 residues. The junction had 11 bases not matched to a gene; V was cut back by 4 bases and J by 7 bases. Per the germline V gene, CDR1 is SGDLS and CDR2 is YYNGEE. The CDR3 loop reads CASSIPGDRGENEQFF. The CDR3 nucleotides read TGTGCCAGCAGCATACCGGGGGACAGGGGAGAGAATGAGCAGTTCTTC.

The chain combines TRBV4-1 with TRBJ2-2, with D possibly TRBD2 on 7 matching bases. V shed 2 bases and J shed 7 bases, with 14 bases lying between them. The germline V gene has CDR1 MGHRA and CDR2 YSYEKL. The CDR3 extends over 15 amino acids. Written as DNA, the CDR3 is TGCGCCAGCAGCCAACCCGGGGGGCGGGTCGGGGAGCTGTTTTTT. Translated: CASSQPGGRVGELFF.

This clone appeared once. V gene TRBV3-1 (or the pseudogene TRBV3-2) combines with J gene TRBJ2-1; no definite D call. The V end was cut by 2 bases, the J end by 2 bases, with 10 bases between. The CDR3 runs 15 residues. CDR1 is LGHDT and CDR2 is YNNKEL in the germline V gene (reference sequence). The CDR3 reads CASSQLASAYNEQFF. Written as DNA, the CDR3 is TGTGCCAGCAGCCAACTGGCATCTGCCTACAATGAGCAGTTCTTC.

CDR3 coding DNA: TGTGCCAGCAGGCTATCTTTGAACACTGAAGCTTTCTTT. Protein sequence: CASRLSLNTEAFF. The chain recombines TRBV7-9 with TRBJ1-1; no reliable D call. The CDR3 sequence is 13 residues long. CDR1 and CDR2 from the germline V gene are SEHNR and FQNEAQ (reference sequence). V was clipped by 6 bases and J by 0 bases, with 8 bases between them.

The chain has TRBV11-3 and TRBJ2-2, with D perhaps TRBD1 (5 bases). CDR3 size: 16 residues. V lost 5 bases and J lost 5, with 18 bases in between. Per germline, CDR1 SGHNT and CDR2 YENEEA. This CDR3 reads CASSPSHRHGTGELFF. CDR3 bases: TGTGCCAGCAGCCCTTCTCACAGGCACGGGACCGGGGAGCTGTTTTTT.

This chain connects TRBV5-1 to TRBJ2-2; TRBD2 agrees at 11 bases. The CDR3 covers 15 residues. CDR1 is SGHRS and CDR2 is YFSETQ in the germline V gene. J was trimmed by 6 bases and V by 3 bases; bases with no gene match: 4. The chain's CDR3 is CASSYTSGSSGELFF. The CDR3 DNA reads TGCGCCAGCAGCTACACTAGCGGGAGTTCCGGGGAGCTGTTTTTT.

This clone came up once. The chain carries TRBV6-2 or TRBV6-3 and TRBJ1-5; 7 bases map to TRBD1. The trim removed 4 bases at V and 3 bases at J, leaving 6 bases unmatched. The CDR3 runs to 15 residues. Germline loops: CDR1 MNHEY, CDR2 SVGEGT. As DNA, the CDR3 is TGTGCCAGCAGTTGGGGTCAGGGGGTCAATCAGCCCCAGCATTTT. Translating gives CASSWGQGVNQPQHF.

The chain combines TRBV29-1 with TRBJ1-6; tentatively, D is TRBD1 (5 bases). Trimming cost V 3 bases and J 0 bases, with 12 bases left between them. The CDR3 covers 16 residues. The germline V gene has CDR1 SQVTM and CDR2 ANQGSEA. The CDR3 spells CSVEGGLSSYNSPLHF. In DNA form, the CDR3 reads TGCAGCGTTGAGGGGGGGTTAAGCTCCTATAATTCACCCCTCCACTTT.

This clone was seen a single time. The CDR3 here is CASSLRPGLAGNNEQFF. CDR3 in DNA: TGTGCCAGCAGCCTCCGTCCGGGGCTAGCGGGGAACAATGAGCAGTTCTTC. The chain links TRBV7-4 to TRBJ2-1; 9 bases line up with TRBD2. CDR3 length equals 17 residues. CDR1 SGHVT and CDR2 SQSDAQ come from the germline V gene. Germline trimming cut 5 bases from V and 5 bases from J; bases unmatched to any gene: 13. Filled out from reference TRBV7-4 and TRBJ2-1, the complete variable domain reads GAGVSQSPRYKVAKRGRDVALRCDSISGHVTLYWYRQTLGQGSEVLTYSQSDAQRDKSGRPSGRFSAERPERSVSTLKIQRTEQGDSAVYLCASSLRPGLAGNNEQFFGPGTRLTVL.

J is TRBJ2-3 and V is TRBV9; the match to TRBD1 covers 7 bases. Germline V gene lookup returns CDR1 SGDLS and CDR2 YYNGEE. V dropped 4 bases and J dropped 3; count of bases not matched to a gene: 8. This CDR3 is built from 15 residues. CDR3 residues: CASSPQGYLTDTQYF. The CDR3 coding sequence is TGTGCCAGCAGCCCACAGGGGTATTTAACAGATACGCAGTATTTT.

The chain has TRBV2 and TRBJ1-1; 9 bases are shared with TRBD1. Trimming at V came to 2 bases and at J to 5 bases, leaving 3 bases not matched to a gene. The CDR3 length is 14 residues. Germline values: CDR1 SNHLY, CDR2 FYNNEI. The CDR3 protein is CASSEMGQGTEAFF. In DNA form, the CDR3 reads TGTGCCAGCAGTGAAATGGGACAGGGTACTGAAGCTTTCTTT. The full variable domain, in which reference TRBV2 and TRBJ1-1 provide the parts outside the CDR3, is EPEVTQTPSHQVTQMGQEVILRCVPISNHLYFYWYRQILGQKVEFLVSFYNNEISEKSEIFDDQFSVERPDGSNFTLKIRSTKLEDSAMYFCASSEMGQGTEAFFGQGTRLTVV.

The gene calls are TRBV6-5 and TRBJ2-1, with TRBD1 identical over 11 bases. Germline V gene lookup returns CDR1 MNHEY and CDR2 SVGAGI. The junction had 9 bases not matched to a gene; V was cut back by 7 bases and J by 7 bases. CDR3 length: 15 residues. The CDR3 is CASTRGQGGRNEQFF. The CDR3 DNA follows: TGTGCCAGCACCCGGGGACAGGGGGGACGGAATGAGCAGTTCTTC.

This clone appeared once. The V gene is TRBV5-4, the J gene TRBJ2-5; TRBD2 agrees at 12 bases. Germline lookup yields CDR1 SGHNT and CDR2 YYREEE (reference sequence). The V segment lost 4 bases and the J segment 5 bases; nucleotides outside the gene matches: 9. This CDR3 comprises 16 residues. In DNA form, the CDR3 reads TGTGCCAGCAGCCCGGACCTAGCGGGGGGGCTGGAGACCCAGTACTTC. It yields the protein CASSPDLAGGLETQYF.

This clone was observed a few times. The chain uses TRBV9 and TRBJ2-6; 9 bases match TRBD2. V lost 5 bases and J lost 0; bases outside the gene matches: 18. CDR3 length: 21 amino acids. The germline V gene has CDR1 SGDLS and CDR2 YYNGEE. In DNA, the CDR3 is TGTGCCAGCAGTCAACTCAGGGTAGCGGGAGTGATAAGCTCTGGGGCCAACGTCCTGACTTTC. Protein product: CASSQLRVAGVISSGANVLTF. The variable domain in full, with the rest retrieved from reference TRBV9 and TRBJ2-6, is DSGVTQTPKHLITATGQRVTLRCSPRSGDLSVYWYQQSLDQGLQFLIQYYNGEERAKGNILERFSAQQFPDLHSELNLSSLELGDSALYFCASSQLRVAGVISSGANVLTFGAGSRLTVL.